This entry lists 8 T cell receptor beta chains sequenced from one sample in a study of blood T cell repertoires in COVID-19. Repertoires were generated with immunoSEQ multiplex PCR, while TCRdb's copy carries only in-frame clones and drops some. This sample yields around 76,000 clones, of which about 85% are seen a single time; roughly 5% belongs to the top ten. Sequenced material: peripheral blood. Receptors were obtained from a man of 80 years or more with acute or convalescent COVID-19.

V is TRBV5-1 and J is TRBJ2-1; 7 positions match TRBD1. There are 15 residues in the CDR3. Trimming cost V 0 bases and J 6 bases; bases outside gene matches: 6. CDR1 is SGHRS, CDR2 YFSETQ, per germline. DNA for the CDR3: TGCGCCAGCAGCTTGGAAAACAGGGGCGTCAATGAGCAGTTCTTC. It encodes CASSLENRGVNEQFF.

The CDR3 here is CAISGTDMYGYTF. CDR3 nucleotide sequence: TGTGCCATCTCGGGGACAGATATGTATGGCTACACCTTC. V is TRBV10-3 and J is TRBJ1-2; 7 positions match TRBD1. Looked up from germline, CDR1 is ENHRY and CDR2 is SYGVKD. The CDR3 loop spans 13 amino acids. J gave up 5 bases and V 8 bases, and 8 bases lay outside the gene matches.

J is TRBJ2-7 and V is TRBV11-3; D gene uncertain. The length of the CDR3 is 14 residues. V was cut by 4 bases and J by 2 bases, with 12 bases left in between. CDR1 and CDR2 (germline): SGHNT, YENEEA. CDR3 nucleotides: TGTGCCAGCAGCTCACGGGTAGGAGCCTACGAGCAGTACTTC. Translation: CASSSRVGAYEQYF.

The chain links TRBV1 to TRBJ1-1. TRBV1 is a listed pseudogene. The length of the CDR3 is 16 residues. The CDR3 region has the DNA TGCACCAGCAGCTCCCGAAAGGAGAGTAAGAACACTGAAGCTTTCTTT. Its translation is CTSSSRKESKNTEAFF.

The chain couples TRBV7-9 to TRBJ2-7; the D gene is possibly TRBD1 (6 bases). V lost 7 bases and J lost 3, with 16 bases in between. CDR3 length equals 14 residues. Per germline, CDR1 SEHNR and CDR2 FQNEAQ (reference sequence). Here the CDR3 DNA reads TGTGCCAGCACCTTTGGGATACAGGGCTACGAGCAGTACTTC. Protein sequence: CASTFGIQGYEQYF. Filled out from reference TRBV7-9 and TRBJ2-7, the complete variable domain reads DTGVSQNPRHKITKRGQNVTFRCDPISEHNRLYWYRQTLGQGPEFLTYFQNEAQLEKSRLLSDRFSAERPKGSFSTLEIQRTEQGDSAMYLCASTFGIQGYEQYFGPGTRLTVT.

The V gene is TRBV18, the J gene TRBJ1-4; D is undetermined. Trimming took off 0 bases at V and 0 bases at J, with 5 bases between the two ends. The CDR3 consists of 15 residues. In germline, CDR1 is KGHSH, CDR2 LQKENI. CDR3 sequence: CASSPPGATNEKLFF. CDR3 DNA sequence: TGTGCCAGCTCACCACCCGGAGCAACTAATGAAAAACTGTTTTTT.

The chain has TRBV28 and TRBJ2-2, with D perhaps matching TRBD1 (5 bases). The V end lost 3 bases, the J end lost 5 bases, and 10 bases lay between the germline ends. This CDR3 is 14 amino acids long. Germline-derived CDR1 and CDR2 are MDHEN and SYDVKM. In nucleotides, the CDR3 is TGTGCCAGCAGTTTTGGTCAGGGAACCGGGGAGCTGTTTTTT. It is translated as CASSFGQGTGELFF.

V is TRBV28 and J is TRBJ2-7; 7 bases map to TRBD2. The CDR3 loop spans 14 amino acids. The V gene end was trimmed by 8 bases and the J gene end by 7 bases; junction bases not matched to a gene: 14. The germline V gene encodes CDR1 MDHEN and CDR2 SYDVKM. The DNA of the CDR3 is TGTGCCAGCGCCGTCGTGGGAGGGAGTGGGGAGCAGTACTTC. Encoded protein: CASAVVGGSGEQYF. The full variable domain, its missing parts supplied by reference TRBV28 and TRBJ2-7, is DVKVTQSSRYLVKRTGEKVFLECVQDMDHENMFWYRQDPGLGLRLIYFSYDVKMKEKGDIPEGYSVSREKKERFSLILESASTNQTSMYLCASAVVGGSGEQYFGPGTRLTVT.